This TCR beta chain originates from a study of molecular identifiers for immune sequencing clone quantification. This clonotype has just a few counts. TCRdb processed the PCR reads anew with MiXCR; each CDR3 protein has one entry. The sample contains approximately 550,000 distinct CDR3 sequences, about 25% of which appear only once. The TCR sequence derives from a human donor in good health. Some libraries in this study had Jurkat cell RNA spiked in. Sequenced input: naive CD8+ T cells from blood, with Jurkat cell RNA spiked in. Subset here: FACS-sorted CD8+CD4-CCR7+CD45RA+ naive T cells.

The CDR3 DNA follows: TGCGCCAGCAGCCACGAATTTAGCGGGAGGGGGTACGAGCAGTACTTC. Amino acids: CASSHEFSGRGYEQYF. The V call is TRBV4-3, the J call TRBJ2-7, with 11 nucleotides matching TRBD2. The germline V gene encodes CDR1 LGHNA and CDR2 YSLEER. The CDR3 is 16 amino acids. V was clipped by 3 bases and J by 4 bases; unmatched bases: 8.